Each of the 21 T cell receptor beta chains below was sequenced from the same sample in a study of cytomegalovirus exposure and HLA in healthy donors. Both 60 Vbeta primers and 13 Jbeta primers went into the PCR. Libraries were prepared by immunoSEQ multiplex PCR; TCRdb keeps only in-frame clonotypes and omits some of them. The sample includes about 140,000 clones, about two thirds of them seen just once. The sequencing sample was made of PBMCs. Receptors were obtained from a man aged 45-65 years in good health and CMV-seropositive.

The rearrangement links TRBV15 to TRBJ1-2; possibly TRBD1 for D (5 bases). Trimming shortened V by 7 bases and J by 6 bases, and 21 bases separated the two germline ends. Germline V gene data show CDR1 as LNHNV and CDR2 as YYDKDF (reference sequence). The CDR3 spans 15 residues. The CDR3 sequence is CATTFGRGESNGYTF. The CDR3 DNA sequence: TGTGCCACCACCTTTGGTAGGGGCGAAAGCAATGGCTACACCTTC.

The J gene is TRBJ2-2, the V gene TRBV5-4, with no clear D. The CDR3 loop spans 12 amino acids. Germline lookup yields CDR1 SGHNT and CDR2 YYREEE (reference sequence). V lost 4 bases, J lost 5 bases, and 6 bases lay in between. The CDR3 DNA follows: TGTGCCAGCAGCCAGGAAACCGGGGAGCTGTTTTTT. Encoded protein: CASSQETGELFF. The entire variable domain, with the rest obtained from reference TRBV5-4 and TRBJ2-2, is as follows: ETGVTQSPTHLIKTRGQQVTLRCSSQSGHNTVSWYQQALGQGPQFIFQYYREEENGRGNFPPRFSGLQFPNYSSELNVNALELDDSALYLCASSQETGELFFGEGSRLTVL.

The gene calls are TRBV4-3 and TRBJ1-2; 8 bases agree with TRBD1. V shed 4 bases and J 5 bases; nucleotides not matched to a gene: 12. Germline V gives CDR1 LGHNA, CDR2 YSLEER. The CDR3 spans 16 residues. CDR3 DNA: TGCGCCAGCAGCCCCGAGTGGAGGCAGGGGGCGTATGGCTACACCTTC. This gives the protein CASSPEWRQGAYGYTF.

The chain is built from TRBV2 and TRBJ2-1, with a weak D call TRBD1 (8 bases). The V end lost 4 bases, the J end lost 3 bases, and 19 bases lay between the germline ends. CDR3 size: 17 residues. CDR1 is SNHLY and CDR2 is FYNNEI in the germline V gene. The CDR3 region is CASSAHRGGVFYNEQFF. The CDR3 DNA reads TGTGCCAGCAGTGCTCACAGGGGGGGGGTGTTCTACAATGAGCAGTTCTTC.

The chain employs TRBV6-1 and TRBJ2-5; 8 positions match TRBD1. CDR1 is MNHNS and CDR2 is SASEGT in the germline V gene. The CDR3 runs to 14 residues. Losses at the gene ends were 5 bases for V and 5 bases for J; bases not matched to a gene: 7. DNA of the CDR3: TGTGCCAGCAGTCGACAGGGGAGTGCGGAGACCCAGTACTTC. Encoded protein: CASSRQGSAETQYF.

V usage is TRBV13 and J usage is TRBJ2-3; D might be TRBD1 (6 bases). From germline, CDR1 is PRHDT and CDR2 FYEKMQ (reference sequence). The CDR3 is 15 residues long. V was shortened by 7 bases and J by 4 bases, with 18 bases between the two germline ends. The CDR3 nucleotides are TGTGCCAGCAACCCTCTTTCGACAGGAGCAGATACGCAGTATTTT. Translation: CASNPLSTGADTQYF.

The chain employs TRBV11-2 and TRBJ2-7; no definite D call. Germline V CDR1 and CDR2: SGHAT, FQNNGV. V dropped 0 bases and J dropped 6 bases, with 6 bases sitting between them. The CDR3 is made up of 12 amino acids. CDR3 in amino acids: CASSLDGLEQYF. As DNA, the CDR3 is TGTGCCAGCAGCTTAGATGGCCTCGAGCAGTACTTC.

V and J are TRBV15 and TRBJ2-2, with D uncertain. The ends were cut back, 7 bases at V and 1 base at J, with 13 bases in the middle. Germline assignment: CDR1 LNHNV and CDR2 YYDKDF (reference sequence). The CDR3 is 15 residues long. The CDR3 spells CATKGERMNTGELFF. The CDR3, as DNA: TGTGCCACCAAAGGAGAACGGATGAACACCGGGGAGCTGTTTTTT.

The gene calls are TRBV2 and TRBJ2-7; 9 nucleotides agree with TRBD1. This CDR3 spans 16 amino acids. J gave up 3 bases and V 3 bases, and 9 bases lay outside the gene matches. In germline, CDR1 is SNHLY, CDR2 FYNNEI. CDR3: CASSDPPQGASYEQYF. The DNA of the CDR3 is TGTGCCAGCAGTGATCCCCCACAGGGGGCGAGCTACGAGCAGTACTTC.

The CDR3, as DNA: TGCGCCAGCAGCCAAGGCCCCCCAGGGCCTTTCTATGGCTACACCTTC. Encoded protein: CASSQGPPGPFYGYTF. The V gene is TRBV4-1, the J gene TRBJ1-2; possible D gene TRBD1, 5 bases. Germline CDR1 MGHRA, CDR2 YSYEKL. V was trimmed by 1 base and J by 4 bases, leaving 16 bases between them. The CDR3 sequence is 16 residues long.

This chain connects TRBV9 to TRBJ2-1, with D maybe TRBD1 (5 bases). This CDR3 is built from 16 residues. Per the germline V gene, CDR1 is SGDLS and CDR2 is YYNGEE. Between the trimmed V and J ends, which lost 4 bases and 7 bases, there was a span of 21 bases. CDR3 in DNA: TGTGCCAGCAGCCTCCAAAGGGGCAGTAACTCGAATGAGCAGTTCTTC. This codes for CASSLQRGSNSNEQFF.

The chain is built from TRBV5-1 and TRBJ2-1; tentatively, D is TRBD1 (5 bases). The V end was cut by 4 bases, the J end by 7 bases, with 24 bases between. Germline V gene lookup returns CDR1 SGHRS and CDR2 YFSETQ. This CDR3 region has 17 residues. As DNA, the CDR3 is TGCGCCAGCAGCCAGTCCCAACGACTCCCCTCAGGGAATGAGCAGTTCTTC. This translates into CASSQSQRLPSGNEQFF.

The chain combines TRBV6-5 with TRBJ2-1; TRBD1 might be the D (5 bases). The germline CDR1 and CDR2 sequences are MNHEY and SVGAGI. The V and J ends lost 6 bases and 4 bases respectively, with 16 bases between them. This CDR3 has 15 residues. This CDR3 reads CASRVGQWGYNEQFF. The CDR3 DNA is TGTGCCAGCAGGGTGGGGCAGTGGGGTTACAATGAGCAGTTCTTC.

The chain couples TRBV5-4 to TRBJ2-7; D is undetermined. CDR3 length: 16 amino acids. Germline V gene lookup returns CDR1 SGHNT and CDR2 YYREEE (reference sequence). Trimming removed 0 bases at V and 0 bases at J, with 13 bases between. CDR3 DNA sequence: TGTGCCAGCAGCTTGGGAGGCCGAAGCAGCTCCTACGAGCAGTACTTC. Its protein is CASSLGGRSSSYEQYF.

This clone was recorded at least ten times. The chain combines TRBV9 with TRBJ2-4; 8 bases agree with TRBD1. The germline V gene encodes CDR1 SGDLS and CDR2 YYNGEE. The V and J ends lost 1 base and 3 bases, in that order; junction bases with no gene match: 12. The CDR3 totals 18 residues. The CDR3 DNA is TGTGCCAGCAGCGTAAGGTACCCAGGGGGCGAGGACAAAAACATTCAGTACTTC. This sequence encodes CASSVRYPGGEDKNIQYF.

This chain joins TRBV7-9 and TRBJ2-4, with TRBD1 matching over 7 bases. Germline CDR1 is SEHNR and CDR2 is FQNEAQ (reference sequence). The V gene end was trimmed by 5 bases and the J gene end by 16 bases; junction bases not matched to a gene: 17. The CDR3 contains 14 residues. DNA for the CDR3: TGTGCCAGCAGCCCAATCTCCGGGACAGCCCCTGGTTACTTC. Encoded protein: CASSPISGTAPGYF.

V and J are TRBV15 and TRBJ2-3, with TRBD2 matching over 7 bases. From germline, CDR1 is LNHNV and CDR2 YYDKDF (reference sequence). This CDR3 has 15 residues. The trim removed 2 bases at V and 2 bases at J, leaving 4 bases unmatched. The CDR3 loop is CATSRLSGHTDTQYF. The CDR3 coding sequence is TGTGCCACCAGCAGACTTAGCGGGCACACAGATACGCAGTATTTT. The full variable domain, rest sourced from reference TRBV15 and TRBJ2-3, is DAMVIQNPRYQVTQFGKPVTLSCSQTLNHNVMYWYQQKSSQAPKLLFHYYDKDFNNEADTPDNFQSRRPNTSFCFLDIRSPGLGDTAMYLCATSRLSGHTDTQYFGPGTRLTVL.

The J gene is TRBJ2-5, the V gene TRBV15; 9 bases fit TRBD1. V lost 2 bases to trimming and J lost 2 bases; unmatched junction nucleotides: 6. CDR1 and CDR2 (germline): LNHNV, YYDKDF (reference sequence). The CDR3 has 16 amino acids. In nucleotides, the CDR3 is TGTGCCACCAGCAGAAACAGGGGGCCCCCTCAAGAGACCCAGTACTTC. Amino acid sequence: CATSRNRGPPQETQYF.

A few counts support this clone. V usage is TRBV7-2 and J usage is TRBJ1-1; 8 nucleotides line up with TRBD1. Germline trimming cut 1 base from V and 1 base from J; bases unmatched to any gene: 5. The CDR3 is made up of 16 amino acids. The V gene's germline CDR1 is SGHTA and CDR2 FQGNSA. CDR3 sequence: CASSLGWTGTNTEAFF. CDR3 nucleotides: TGTGCCAGCAGCTTAGGCTGGACAGGGACGAACACTGAAGCTTTCTTT. Combining the CDR3 with reference TRBV7-2 and TRBJ1-1 gives the whole variable domain GAGVSQSPSNKVTEKGKDVELRCDPISGHTALYWYRQSLGQGLEFLIYFQGNSAPDKSGLPSDRFSAERTGGSVSTLTIQRTQQEDSAVYLCASSLGWTGTNTEAFFGQGTRLTVV.

The rearrangement links TRBV20-1 to TRBJ1-1; 7 positions agree with TRBD1. With V trimmed by 6 bases and J by 11 bases, 6 bases remained unmatched. The germline V gene encodes CDR1 DFQATT and CDR2 SNEGSKA (reference sequence). This CDR3 comprises 10 residues. This CDR3 is CSAIQGRAFF. The CDR3 bases are TGCAGTGCGATACAGGGGAGGGCTTTCTTT.

The chain links TRBV9 to TRBJ2-2, with 14 bases fitting TRBD2. V dropped 0 bases and J dropped 7; count of bases not matched to a gene: 5. Germline V CDR1 and CDR2: SGDLS, YYNGEE. The CDR3 runs to 17 residues. CDR3 protein: CASSVAWGLAGDGELFF. The CDR3 DNA reads as TGTGCCAGCAGCGTAGCCTGGGGACTAGCGGGAGACGGGGAGCTGTTTTTT. The complete variable domain, with remaining parts taken from reference TRBV9 and TRBJ2-2, reads DSGVTQTPKHLITATGQRVTLRCSPRSGDLSVYWYQQSLDQGLQFLIQYYNGEERAKGNILERFSAQQFPDLHSELNLSSLELGDSALYFCASSVAWGLAGDGELFFGEGSRLTVL.